This TCR beta chain appears in the sequencing data of a study of cytomegalovirus exposure and HLA in healthy donors. Study-wide results and limits: Later analysis associated a missense DCLRE1C variant with TCR beta V- and J-gene trimming. Within an earlier analysis, most TCR beta V segments proved productive either about 90% or about 30% of the time.

The PCR had 60 Vbeta and 13 Jbeta primers. The protocol was immunoSEQ multiplex PCR, while the TCRdb copy is restricted to in-frame clones and leaves out a portion. The sample has over 150,000 clones, about 80% seen once. Note on this clone: The antigen is undetermined.

CDR1 and CDR2 from the germline V gene are LNHDA and SQIVND (reference sequence). V dropped 4 bases and J dropped 2; count of bases not matched to a gene: 9. This CDR3 has 16 residues. This chain joins TRBV19 and TRBJ2-5, with TRBD2 matching 8 bases. Sequencing was carried out using PBMCs. The receptor was isolated from a woman aged 25 to 45 in good health and CMV-seropositive. CDR3 region: CASSTPGGPQQETQYF. CDR3 bases: TGTGCCAGTAGTACCCCGGGGGGGCCACAACAAGAGACCCAGTACTTC.